This TCR beta chain originates from a study of T cell responses to AZD1222 COVID-19 vaccine. TCRdb's table, derived via immunoSEQ multiplex PCR, lists solely in-frame clones and lacks some. This table has 130,000 or so clones, around 90% appearing once. Study-wide points: Sampled repertoires all dated from after the peak T cell response. Compared with day 0, the breadth and depth of the Spike-specific TCR repertoire rose significantly after two doses of AZD1222. Seropositive at baseline were only a handful of AZD1222 recipients. Clonal diversity was possibly underestimated, and the donors were mostly white British, with more females.

The junction had 10 bases not matched to a gene; V was cut back by 6 bases and J by 5 bases. Germline CDR1 is SNHLY and CDR2 is FYNNEI. The CDR3 length is 15 residues. About this clone: Its antigen is unknown.

Sequenced material: peripheral blood, taken 28 days after the second dose of the MenACWY control vaccine. The sequence derives from an adult who received the MenACWY meningococcal vaccine as a control. The J gene is TRBJ1-5, the V gene TRBV2, with 7 bases lining up with TRBD1. CDR3: CASSPTTGYDQPQHF. The CDR3 DNA reads TGTGCCAGCAGCCCAACGACAGGGTACGATCAGCCCCAGCATTTT.